Following are 8 T cell receptor beta chains from one sample sequenced in a study of CXCR3-negative and CXCR3-positive naive CD8 T cells (dated by TCRdb to the late 2010s). The instrument given in TCRdb is NextSeq 550. The Human TCR Profiling Kit (MiLaboratory) was used to make UMI-labeled 5' RACE TRB cDNA libraries. Reprocessed by TCRdb, the reads give a single entry per CDR3 protein sequence, without DNA. The sample has 65,000 to 95,000 distinct CDR3 sequences on record. 1.5% to 2% of the sample goes to the ten largest clones. Sequenced input: naive CXCR3- CD8+ T cells from blood. The cell subset or site label, as the study defines it: CD45RO-CCR7+CD27+CD95- naive CD8+ T cells lacking CXCR3 (TNR3-). The receptors come from a human donor in good health. Some clones in this sample may be carry-over from other donors' samples.

The chain links TRBV12-3 or TRBV12-4 to TRBJ1-5. The CDR3 runs 15 residues. Here the CDR3 reads CASSLRQPSNQPQHF.

V is TRBV14 and J is TRBJ2-1. CDR1 and CDR2 (germline): SGHDN, FVKESK. The CDR3 is made up of 14 amino acids. The CDR3: CASKTSSSYNEQFF.

This chain connects TRBV14 to TRBJ1-3; no DNA is available, so the TRBD1 call from TCRdb remains unchecked. The CDR3 covers 17 residues. CDR1 is SGHDN and CDR2 is FVKESK in the germline V gene. The CDR3 protein is CASSPTTGGLVGNTIYF. Filled out from reference TRBV14 and TRBJ1-3, the complete variable domain reads EAGVTQFPSHSVIEKGQTVTLRCDPISGHDNLYWYRRVMGKEIKFLLHFVKESKQDESGMPNNRFLAERTGGTYSTLKVQPAELEDSGVYFCASSPTTGGLVGNTIYFGEGSWLTVV.

This chain connects TRBV7-9 to TRBJ2-2; TCRdb lists TRBD2, though no DNA is available to test this call. Germline CDR1 reads SEHNR; CDR2 reads FQNEAQ (reference sequence). This CDR3 comprises 16 residues. The CDR3 here is CASSLIRVAGPGELFF. The entire variable domain, with the rest obtained from reference TRBV7-9 and TRBJ2-2, is as follows: DTGVSQNPRHKITKRGQNVTFRCDPISEHNRLYWYRQTLGQGPEFLTYFQNEAQLEKSRLLSDRFSAERPKGSFSTLEIQRTEQGDSAMYLCASSLIRVAGPGELFFGEGSRLTVL.

The V and J genes are TRBV28 and TRBJ2-7; TCRdb selects TRBD2, and the lack of DNA leaves this call unchecked. The CDR3 runs to 15 residues. Germline CDR1 is MDHEN and CDR2 is SYDVKM. The CDR3 loop reads CASSFRLARTYEQYF. Combining the CDR3 with reference TRBV28 and TRBJ2-7 gives the whole variable domain DVKVTQSSRYLVKRTGEKVFLECVQDMDHENMFWYRQDPGLGLRLIYFSYDVKMKEKGDIPEGYSVSREKKERFSLILESASTNQTSMYLCASSFRLARTYEQYFGPGTRLTVT.

The V gene is TRBV29-1, the J gene TRBJ1-1. From germline, CDR1 is SQVTM and CDR2 ANQGSEA. The CDR3 consists of 16 residues. Here the CDR3 reads CSVVGGPSSMNTEAFF. Variable domain in full (rest from reference TRBV29-1 and TRBJ1-1): SAVISQKPSRDICQRGTSLTIQCQVDSQVTMMFWYRQQPGQSLTLIATANQGSEATYESGFVIDKFPISRPNLTFSTLTVSNMSPEDSSIYLCSVVGGPSSMNTEAFFGQGTRLTVV.

The genes are TRBV28 and TRBJ2-1; TCRdb reports TRBD1, a call that lacks DNA to check it against. The CDR3 sequence is 14 residues long. The germline CDR1 and CDR2 sequences are MDHEN and SYDVKM. This CDR3 is CASSTAYSYNEQFF.

The rearrangement joins TRBV28 to TRBJ2-5. CDR1 and CDR2 from the germline V gene are MDHEN and SYDVKM. The CDR3 extends over 16 amino acids. CDR3: CASSFMDSEYQETQYF. The whole variable domain, filled in from reference TRBV28 and TRBJ2-5, reads DVKVTQSSRYLVKRTGEKVFLECVQDMDHENMFWYRQDPGLGLRLIYFSYDVKMKEKGDIPEGYSVSREKKERFSLILESASTNQTSMYLCASSFMDSEYQETQYFGPGTRLLVL.